This TCR beta chain originates from a study of T cell responses to AZD1222 COVID-19 vaccine. Whole-study results and caveats: Sampled repertoires all dated from after the peak T cell response. Only five to seven AZD1222 recipients were seropositive at baseline. A mostly white British donor set with more females was recruited, and clonal diversity was possibly underestimated. Spike-specific TCRs gained breadth and depth after people received two AZD1222 doses.

V was shortened by 3 bases and J by 3 bases, with 14 bases between the two germline ends. Per germline, CDR1 KGHSH and CDR2 LQKENI. The CDR3 length is 15 residues. TCRdb's copy holds only in-frame clones and misses some; the assay was immunoSEQ multiplex PCR. Of 150,000 or so clones listed, under 95% are singletons. Details on this clone: Its antigen remains unknown.

The origin of this receptor is an adult in good health. The chain employs TRBV18 and TRBJ1-2; D not certain. Sequenced material: peripheral blood, taken on day 0 of AZD1222 vaccination. CDR3 in amino acids: CASSPDGDGYYGYTF. The CDR3 DNA sequence: TGTGCCAGCTCACCCGACGGGGATGGGTACTATGGCTACACCTTC.